The next 16 T cell receptor beta chains were all read from a single sample in a study of molecular identifiers for immune sequencing clone quantification. TCRdb reprocessed the PCR reads via MiXCR and lists one record per CDR3 protein. The sample comprises more than 300,000 distinct CDR3 sequences, about a fifth of which are singletons, and roughly 0.86% rests with the top ten. The sequencing sample was made of naive CD8+ T cells from blood, with Jurkat cell RNA spiked in. This sample's subset: FACS-sorted CD8+CD4-CCR7+CD45RA+ naive T cells. The receptors shown here come from a human donor in good health. Some libraries in this study had Jurkat cell RNA spiked in.

This clonotype appeared many times. The CDR3 here is CSVERDSGYGYTF. As DNA, the CDR3 is TGCAGCGTTGAGAGGGACAGCGGCTATGGCTACACCTTC. The chain links TRBV29-1 to TRBJ1-2, with 7 bases identical to TRBD1. J lost 4 bases, V lost 3 bases, and 5 bases had no gene match. Germline V lookup: CDR1 SQVTM, CDR2 ANQGSEA. The CDR3 has 13 residues.

This clonotype was counted many times. This chain uses TRBV29-1 with TRBJ2-3; 8 bases agree with TRBD2. The junction had 13 bases not matched to a gene; V was cut back by 1 base and J by 4 bases. This CDR3 is built from 17 residues. Per the germline V gene, CDR1 is SQVTM and CDR2 is ANQGSEA. CDR3 bases: TGCAGCGTTGAAGTTTCTGGACTAGCAGCCGTTGCAGATACGCAGTATTTT. Translation gives CSVEVSGLAAVADTQYF.

There are many counts of this clonotype. The V and J genes are TRBV12-3 or TRBV12-4 and TRBJ2-1, with D hard to call. The CDR3 contains 13 residues. V was cut by 3 bases and J by 3 bases, with 6 bases left in between. CDR3 coding DNA: TGTGCCAGCAGTTTGGAGAACTACAATGAGCAGTTCTTC. Translating gives CASSLENYNEQFF.

Regarding this clonotype: A much larger clone is a single base away; this may be a read error. V usage is TRBV7-2 and J usage is TRBJ2-3, with TRBD2 identical over 9 bases. The CDR3 length is 15 residues. Looked up from germline, CDR1 is SGHTA and CDR2 is FQGNSA. CDR3 loop: CASSVSGSVTDTQNF. The CDR3 region has the DNA TGTGCCAGCAGCGTTAGCGGGAGCGTGACAGATACGCAGAATTTT.

In its sample, this clonotype was seen a few times. The chain has TRBV6-5 and TRBJ2-3, with 13 bases aligning to TRBD2. The CDR3 consists of 17 residues. V lost 5 bases to trimming and J lost 3 bases; unmatched junction nucleotides: 8. In germline, CDR1 is MNHEY, CDR2 SVGAGI. The CDR3 bases are TGTGCCAGCAGTCCCGGACTAGCGGGAGTAACGACAGATACGCAGTATTTT. This sequence encodes CASSPGLAGVTTDTQYF.

This clonotype was picked up many times. This chain uses TRBV4-3 with TRBJ2-7; tentative D call: TRBD1 (5 bases). Germline lookup yields CDR1 LGHNA and CDR2 YSLEER. The CDR3 sequence is 15 residues long. V was clipped by 0 bases and J by 3 bases, with 12 bases between them. The chain's CDR3 is CASSQDLGRVYEQYF. CDR3 bases: TGCGCCAGCAGCCAAGATCTGGGCAGGGTCTACGAGCAGTACTTC.

This clonotype has just a few counts. The chain carries TRBV6-5 and TRBJ2-2; D is unresolved. CDR3 length: 14 residues. The V gene's germline CDR1 is MNHEY and CDR2 SVGAGI. V dropped 8 bases and J dropped 1 base, with 11 bases sitting between them. This CDR3 reads CASAYGENTGELFF. CDR3 sequence (DNA): TGTGCCAGCGCTTATGGGGAGAACACCGGGGAGCTGTTTTTT.

The V call is TRBV6-4, the J call TRBJ1-2; D not certain. Trimming shortened V by 3 bases and J by 8 bases, and 13 bases separated the two germline ends. Germline CDR1 reads MRHNA; CDR2 reads SNTAGT. The CDR3 extends over 13 amino acids. The CDR3 loop reads CASSEYGLGGYTF. CDR3 nucleotide sequence: TGTGCCAGCAGTGAATACGGTTTAGGAGGCTACACCTTC.

In the case of this clonotype: This may come from a read error, since a much larger clone is one base off. The genes are TRBV12-3 or TRBV12-4 and TRBJ1-4; 8 bases line up with TRBD1. The CDR3 length is 16 residues. CDR3 region: CASRKTGGATDEKLFF. As DNA, the CDR3 is TGTGCCAGCAGGAAAACAGGGGGAGCAACTGATGAAAAACTGTTTTTT.

This clonotype was counted at least ten times. V gene TRBV29-1 combines with J gene TRBJ2-7, with a possible D match to TRBD1 (5 bases). The CDR3 totals 11 residues. V lost 5 bases and J lost 7, with 12 bases in between. Germline CDR1 and CDR2: SQVTM and ANQGSEA. As DNA, the CDR3 is TGCAGCGTTCCAGGGCCTCTGGAGCAGTACTTC. Translated, it gives CSVPGPLEQYF.

In regard to this clonotype: A much larger clone lies a single base off, so this may be a read error. This chain links TRBV28 with TRBJ2-7, with 9 bases matching TRBD1. V was pared by 6 bases and J by 5 bases, with 17 bases of the junction left unmatched. CDR3 length: 17 amino acids. Germline CDR1 and CDR2: MDHEN and SYDVKM. The CDR3 region is CASSMSAGTGLIHEQYF. The DNA of the CDR3 is TGTGCCAGCAGCATGTCCGCCGGGACAGGGTTGATCCACGAGCAGTACTTC. The complete variable domain, with remaining parts taken from reference TRBV28 and TRBJ2-7, reads DVKVTQSSRYLVKRTGEKVFLECVQDMDHENMFWYRQDPGLGLRLIYFSYDVKMKEKGDIPEGYSVSREKKERFSLILESASTNQTSMYLCASSMSAGTGLIHEQYFGPGTRLTVT.

Remarks on this clonotype: A much larger clone lies a single base off, so this may be a read error. The CDR3 DNA reads TGTGCCGGCAGCGAGAGGGACATCCAAGAGACCCAGTACTTC. Its protein product is CAGSERDIQETQYF. The chain uses TRBV5-6 and TRBJ2-5, with D perhaps matching TRBD1 (6 bases). The CDR3 is made up of 14 amino acids. Germline V lookup: CDR1 SGHDT, CDR2 YYEEEE.

This clonotype appeared many times. The chain joins TRBV7-6 to TRBJ2-3; 8 positions match TRBD2. Looked up from germline, CDR1 is SGHVS and CDR2 is FNYEAQ. Unmatched junction bases numbered 14, after V lost 5 bases and J lost 1 base. This CDR3 region has 18 residues. CDR3 region: CASSPTATTSGRTDTQYF. Written as DNA, the CDR3 is TGTGCCAGCAGCCCGACCGCAACTACTAGCGGTCGCACAGATACGCAGTATTTT.

The chain employs TRBV4-3 and TRBJ2-1, with 11 bases matching TRBD2. CDR1 and CDR2 (germline): LGHNA, YSLEER. J gave up 5 bases and V 0 bases, and 0 bases lay outside the gene matches. This CDR3 has 15 residues. CDR3: CASSQEGLADNEQFF. The CDR3 coding sequence is TGCGCCAGCAGCCAAGAGGGACTAGCGGACAATGAGCAGTTCTTC.

This clonotype was recorded once. The junction does not match germline at one end; this may be a read error. This chain links TRBV7-9 with TRBJ2-3; tentatively, D is TRBD1 (5 bases). The V gene's germline CDR1 is SEHNR and CDR2 FQNEAQ (reference sequence). The CDR3 covers 16 residues. The CDR3 sequence is CASGLTTGIGTDTQYF. The CDR3 DNA reads as TGTGCCAGCGGCTTAACCACAGGCATTGGCACAGATACGCAGTATTTT.

V usage is TRBV20-1 and J usage is TRBJ2-3; 8 nucleotides agree with TRBD2. The CDR3 length is 15 residues. The V gene end was trimmed by 0 bases and the J gene end by 5 bases; junction bases not matched to a gene: 7. CDR1 and CDR2 (germline): DFQATT, SNEGSKA (reference sequence). The CDR3 region is CSAREGRGGQDTQYF. DNA of the CDR3: TGCAGTGCTAGAGAAGGTCGGGGGGGCCAAGATACGCAGTATTTT.